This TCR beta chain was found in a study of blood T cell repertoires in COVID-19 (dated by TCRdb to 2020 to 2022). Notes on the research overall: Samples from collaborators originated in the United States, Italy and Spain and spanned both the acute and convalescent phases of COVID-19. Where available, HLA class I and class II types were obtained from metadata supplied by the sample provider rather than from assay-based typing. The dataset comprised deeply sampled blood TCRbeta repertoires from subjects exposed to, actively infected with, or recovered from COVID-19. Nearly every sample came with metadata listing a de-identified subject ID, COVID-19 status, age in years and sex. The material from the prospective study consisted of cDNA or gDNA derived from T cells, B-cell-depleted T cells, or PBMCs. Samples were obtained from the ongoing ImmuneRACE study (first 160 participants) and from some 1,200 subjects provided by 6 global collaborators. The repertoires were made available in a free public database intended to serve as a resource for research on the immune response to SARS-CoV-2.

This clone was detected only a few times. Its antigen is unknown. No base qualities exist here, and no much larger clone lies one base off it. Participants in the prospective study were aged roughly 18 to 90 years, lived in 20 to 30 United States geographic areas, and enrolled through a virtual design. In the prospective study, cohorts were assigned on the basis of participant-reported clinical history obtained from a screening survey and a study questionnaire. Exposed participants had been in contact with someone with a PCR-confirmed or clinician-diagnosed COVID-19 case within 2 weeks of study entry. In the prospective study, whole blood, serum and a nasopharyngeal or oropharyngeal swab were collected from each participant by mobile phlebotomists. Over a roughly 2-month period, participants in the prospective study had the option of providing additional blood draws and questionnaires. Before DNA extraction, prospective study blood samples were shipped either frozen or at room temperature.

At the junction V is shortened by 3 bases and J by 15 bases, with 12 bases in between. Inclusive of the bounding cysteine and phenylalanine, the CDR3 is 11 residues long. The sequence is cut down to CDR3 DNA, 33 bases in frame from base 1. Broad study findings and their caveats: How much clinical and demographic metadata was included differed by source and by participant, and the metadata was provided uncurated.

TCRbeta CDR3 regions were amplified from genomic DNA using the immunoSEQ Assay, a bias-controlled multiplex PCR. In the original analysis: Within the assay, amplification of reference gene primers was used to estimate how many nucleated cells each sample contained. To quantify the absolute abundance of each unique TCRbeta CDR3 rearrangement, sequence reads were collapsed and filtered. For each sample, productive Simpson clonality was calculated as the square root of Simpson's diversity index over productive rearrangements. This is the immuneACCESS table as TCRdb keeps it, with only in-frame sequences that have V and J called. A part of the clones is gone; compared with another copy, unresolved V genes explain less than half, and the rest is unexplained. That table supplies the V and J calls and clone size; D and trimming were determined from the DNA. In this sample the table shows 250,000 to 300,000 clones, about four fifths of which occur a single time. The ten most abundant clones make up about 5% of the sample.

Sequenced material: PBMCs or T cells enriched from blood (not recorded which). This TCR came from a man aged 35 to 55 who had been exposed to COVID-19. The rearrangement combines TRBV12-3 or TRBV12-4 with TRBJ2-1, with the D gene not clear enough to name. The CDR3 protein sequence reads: CASSFLELMFF. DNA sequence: TGTGCCAGCAGTTTTCTGGAGTTAATGTTCTTC.